These 23 T cell receptor beta chains share one sample of origin, sequenced in a study of molecular identifiers for immune sequencing clone quantification. TCRdb analysed the PCR reads with MiXCR anew, one entry per CDR3 protein. Found here are about 630,000 distinct CDR3 sequences, about 25% of them singletons; the top ten hold about 0.84%. Material for sequencing was naive CD8+ T cells from blood, with Jurkat cell RNA spiked in. Subset denoted: FACS-sorted CD8+CD4-CCR7+CD45RA+ naive T cells. Every receptor here comes from a human donor in good health. Some libraries in this study had Jurkat cell RNA spiked in.

This chain links TRBV5-8 with TRBJ2-3; 10 bases are shared with TRBD1. Unmatched junction bases numbered 4, after V lost 3 bases and J lost 3 bases. Germline lookup yields CDR1 SGHTS and CDR2 YDEGEE. The CDR3 consists of 15 residues. DNA of the CDR3: TGTGCCAGCAGCTGGGGACAGGGGATTACAGATACGCAGTATTTT. Protein product: CASSWGQGITDTQYF.

This rearrangement joins TRBV6-5 to TRBJ2-7; the D gene is possibly TRBD1 (6 bases). The CDR3 loop spans 15 amino acids. CDR1 and CDR2 (germline): MNHEY, SVGAGI. The ends were cut back, 0 bases at V and 5 bases at J, with 14 bases in the middle. CDR3 nucleotides: TGTGCCAGCAGTTACTCTAGGGGGTGCCACCACGAGCAGTACTTC. Translating it yields CASSYSRGCHHEQYF.

The sample holds a few counts of this clonotype. The junction differs from germline at one of its ends, possibly a read error. The genes are TRBV5-3 and TRBJ2-3, with D unresolved. TRBV5-3 is sorted into the ORF group, with uncertain function. The CDR3 is 15 residues long. The CDR3 region has the DNA TGTGCCAGCAGCTTTCGGCTAACTAGCACAGATACGCAGTATTTT. This codes for CASSFRLTSTDTQYF.

Ten or more counts support this clonotype. The J gene is TRBJ2-6, the V gene TRBV11-2, with D possibly TRBD1 on 6 matching bases. Germline CDR1 and CDR2: SGHAT and FQNNGV. The V end lost 2 bases, the J end lost 0 bases, and 17 bases lay between the germline ends. The length of the CDR3 is 19 residues. The CDR3: CASSLSSYRADSGANVLTF. The CDR3 bases are TGTGCCAGCAGCTTATCAAGCTACAGGGCCGACTCTGGGGCCAACGTCCTGACTTTC.

With respect to this clonotype: Sequence at one end of the junction differs from germline and may be a read error. The rearrangement links TRBV20-1 to TRBJ2-3, with 12 bases lining up with TRBD2. CDR1 and CDR2 (germline): DFQATT, SNEGSKA (reference sequence). This CDR3 spans 18 amino acids. The CDR3 here is CGARDYTSGGKPGDTQYF. In DNA, the CDR3 is TGCGGTGCTAGAGATTATACTAGCGGGGGGAAGCCCGGGGATACGCAGTATTTT.

This clonotype occurred many times. The chain carries TRBV9 and TRBJ1-1; 8 nucleotides line up with TRBD1. CDR1 SGDLS and CDR2 YYNGEE come from the germline V gene. Losses at the gene ends were 0 bases for V and 7 bases for J; bases not matched to a gene: 2. The CDR3 sequence is 13 residues long. The DNA for the CDR3 is TGTGCCAGCAGCGTAGCAGGGGGCGTTGAAGCTTTCTTT. It encodes CASSVAGGVEAFF.

A few counts support this clonotype. This sequence joins TRBV20-1 and TRBJ2-1; D is unclear. Looked up from germline, CDR1 is DFQATT and CDR2 is SNEGSKA (reference sequence). Trimming left V 1 base short and J 5 bases short, with 6 bases between. CDR3 length equals 12 residues. Here the CDR3 reads CSARVHDNEQFF. In DNA form, the CDR3 reads TGCAGTGCTAGAGTTCATGACAATGAGCAGTTCTTC.

V and J are TRBV20-1 and TRBJ2-5, with 12 bases lining up with TRBD2. V was clipped by 4 bases and J by 4 bases; unmatched bases: 10. CDR1 is DFQATT, CDR2 SNEGSKA, per germline (reference sequence). This CDR3 spans 16 amino acids. CDR3 nucleotides: TGCAGTGCTACAGGGGCTAGCGGGAGGGCCCCAGAGACCCAGTACTTC. Protein product: CSATGASGRAPETQYF.

J is TRBJ2-1 and V is TRBV4-1, with 7 bases identical to TRBD1. This CDR3 has 15 amino acids. Germline values: CDR1 MGHRA, CDR2 YSYEKL. Trimming removed 4 bases from V and 4 bases from J; junction bases left unmatched: 7. The CDR3 region is CASSLRDSEYNEQFF. CDR3 DNA: TGCGCCAGCAGCCTCCGGGACAGCGAATACAATGAGCAGTTCTTC.

The table lists this clonotype with a few counts. The CDR3 is CASSPLLWVEQYF. The CDR3 bases are TGTGCCAGCAGCCCCCTTTTGTGGGTCGAGCAGTACTTC. The genes are TRBV12-3 or TRBV12-4 and TRBJ2-7; D unresolved. The CDR3 covers 13 residues. The ends were cut back, 6 bases at V and 6 bases at J, with 15 bases in the middle.

With respect to this clonotype: A single base separates this from a much larger clone, so it may be a read error. The chain combines TRBV7-9 with TRBJ2-7; 9 nucleotides agree with TRBD1. This CDR3 contains 13 residues. V shed 8 bases and J 6 bases; nucleotides not matched to a gene: 8. The germline V gene has CDR1 SEHNR and CDR2 FQNEAQ (reference sequence). CDR3 loop: CASGSGQGLEQYF. DNA for the CDR3: TGTGCCAGCGGCTCGGGACAGGGCCTCGAGCAGTACTTC.

For this clonotype: Being one base from a much bigger clone, this may be a read error. The CDR3 loop is CASSQDGPPGDTQCF. In DNA form, the CDR3 reads TGCGCCAGCAGCCAAGATGGGCCCCCCGGGGATACGCAGTGTTTT. V and J are TRBV4-1 and TRBJ2-3; a weak D match, TRBD2 (5 bases). Germline loops: CDR1 MGHRA, CDR2 YSYEKL. This CDR3 has 15 amino acids.

This clonotype has only a few counts. The V gene is TRBV19, the J gene TRBJ1-5; D is uncertain. The CDR3 consists of 15 residues. Germline CDR1 LNHDA, CDR2 SQIVND (reference sequence). The germline V and J ends were trimmed by 3 bases and 5 bases, with 14 bases remaining between them. The CDR3 region has the DNA TGTGCCAGTAGTATCTTAGCCAGGCGGGATCAGCCCCAGCATTTT. Translated: CASSILARRDQPQHF.

Ten or more counts support this clonotype. J is TRBJ2-5 and V is TRBV28; D is possibly TRBD2 (5 bases). The germline V gene encodes CDR1 MDHEN and CDR2 SYDVKM. The CDR3 is made up of 16 amino acids. The V and J ends lost 6 bases and 3 bases respectively, with 20 bases between them. The CDR3 region has the DNA TGTGCCAGCAGACCCGGGCGGGTTTGGGCAGAAGAGACCCAGTACTTC. It encodes CASRPGRVWAEETQYF.

The sample holds many counts of this clonotype. The V gene is TRBV29-1, the J gene TRBJ1-1; TRBD1 matches at 10 bases. The CDR3 is made up of 16 amino acids. Trimming cost V 7 bases and J 0 bases; bases outside gene matches: 11. Germline V CDR1 and CDR2: SQVTM, ANQGSEA. The CDR3 DNA is TGCAGCGCAAAGGGGACAGGGGATTTAATGAACACTGAAGCTTTCTTT. This sequence encodes CSAKGTGDLMNTEAFF.

Turning to this clonotype: This may be a read error: a much more frequent sequence differs by one nucleotide. This chain connects TRBV12-3 or TRBV12-4 to TRBJ1-2; D uncertain. V was cut by 1 base and J by 11 bases, with 8 bases left in between. The CDR3 has 11 residues. CDR3 nucleotide sequence: TGTGCCAGCAGTTTAGTAATTAGTTACACCTTC. This translates into CASSLVISYTF.

This chain links TRBV10-3 with TRBJ2-5; 8 bases align to TRBD2. This CDR3 is built from 16 residues. V lost 10 bases, J lost 4 bases, and 17 bases stayed unmatched. In germline, CDR1 is ENHRY, CDR2 SYGVKD. For the CDR3, the DNA is TGTGCCACCCGGGTGGACCTAGCGGGTGCTGGAGAGACCCAGTACTTC. This gives the protein CATRVDLAGAGETQYF.

There are many counts of this clonotype. This chain joins TRBV12-3 or TRBV12-4 and TRBJ1-2, with 7 bases matching TRBD1. Losses at the gene ends were 5 bases for V and 4 bases for J; bases not matched to a gene: 4. CDR3 length equals 13 residues. CDR3 sequence reads: CASSMTGFYGYTF. For the CDR3, the DNA is TGTGCCAGCAGTATGACAGGGTTCTATGGCTACACCTTC.

This clonotype has a count of ten or more. The chain couples TRBV27 to TRBJ2-7, with D hard to call. CDR1 is MNHEY and CDR2 is SMNVEV in the germline V gene (reference sequence). The length of the CDR3 is 14 residues. Trimming pared 4 bases from V and 2 bases from J, leaving 12 bases between. The CDR3 region is CASSSPRRPYEQYF. The CDR3, as DNA: TGTGCCAGCAGTTCCCCCCGTCGTCCCTACGAGCAGTACTTC.

This clonotype was picked up many times. A junction boundary mismatches the germline segment, possibly from a read error. The chain has TRBV13 and TRBJ2-2; D is unresolved. The CDR3 consists of 14 residues. Germline CDR1 and CDR2: PRHDT and FYEKMQ (reference sequence). The DNA of the CDR3 is TGTGCCAGCAGATTAGGAGCGAATACCGGGGAGCTGTTTTTT. Its translation: CASRLGANTGELFF.

This sequence joins TRBV7-2 and TRBJ1-6; no reliable D call. The CDR3 has 13 amino acids. Germline values: CDR1 SGHTA, CDR2 FQGNSA. The V end was cut by 5 bases, the J end by 10 bases, with 12 bases between. The CDR3 DNA sequence: TGTGCCAGCAGCCGGGCCGGTAACTCACCCCTCCACTTT. It codes for CASSRAGNSPLHF.

Note on this clonotype: One base away lies a much larger clone, so this may be a sequencing read error. As DNA, the CDR3 is TGCAGTGCTAGAGATTCAGTGCATAGCACAGATACGCAGTATTTT. Amino acid sequence: CSARDSVHSTDTQYF. The rearrangement uses TRBV20-1 and TRBJ2-3; D is uncertain. CDR1 is DFQATT and CDR2 is SNEGSKA in the germline V gene (reference sequence). The CDR3 loop spans 15 amino acids. The V end was cut by 0 bases, the J end by 0 bases, with 10 bases between.

This clonotype was detected many times. This chain connects TRBV20-1 to TRBJ2-7; a possible D gene is TRBD1 (6 bases). This CDR3 region has 14 residues. CDR1 is DFQATT, CDR2 SNEGSKA, per germline (reference sequence). With 3 bases removed from V and 0 bases from J, the gap between germline ends came to 12 bases. In nucleotides, the CDR3 is TGCAGTGCTAGGCCCCGGGACAACTCCTACGAGCAGTACTTC. It translates to CSARPRDNSYEQYF.